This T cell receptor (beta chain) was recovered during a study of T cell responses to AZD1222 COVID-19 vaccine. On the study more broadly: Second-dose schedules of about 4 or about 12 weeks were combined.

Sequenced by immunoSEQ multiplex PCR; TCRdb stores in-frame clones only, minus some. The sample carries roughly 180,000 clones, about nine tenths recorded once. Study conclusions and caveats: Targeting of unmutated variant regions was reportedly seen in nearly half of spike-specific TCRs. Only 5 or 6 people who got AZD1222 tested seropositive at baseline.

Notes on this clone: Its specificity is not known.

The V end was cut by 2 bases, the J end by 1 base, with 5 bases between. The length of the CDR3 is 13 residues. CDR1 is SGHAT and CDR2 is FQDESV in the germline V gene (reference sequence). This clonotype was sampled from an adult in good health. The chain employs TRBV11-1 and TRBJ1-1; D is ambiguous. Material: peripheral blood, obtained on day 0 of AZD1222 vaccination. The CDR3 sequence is CASSLRRNTEAFF. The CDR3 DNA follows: TGTGCCAGCAGCTTAAGAAGGAACACTGAAGCTTTCTTT.